This entry features one T cell receptor (beta chain) sequence. This specimen belongs to a study of blood T cell repertoires in COVID-19. The overall study: Donors in the United States, Italy and Spain gave samples during acute or convalescent COVID-19.

Trimming stripped 1 base from V and 10 bases from J, with 14 bases between. Germline V gene data show CDR1 as LGHDT and CDR2 as YNNKEL (reference sequence). This CDR3 has 13 residues. Generated by immunoSEQ multiplex PCR, the TCRdb table keeps only in-frame clones and is missing some. The sample consists of fewer than 350,000 clones, around 88% of them appearing once. The TCR sequence derives from a man aged 40-49 years with acute or convalescent COVID-19. The V gene is TRBV3-1 (or the pseudogene TRBV3-2), the J gene TRBJ2-7; no definite D call. Sequencing was done on a sample of peripheral blood. CDR3 sequence (DNA): TGTGCCAGCAGCCAAGGTCTTGGCTTTTCCCAGTACTTC. This gives the protein CASSQGLGFSQYF.